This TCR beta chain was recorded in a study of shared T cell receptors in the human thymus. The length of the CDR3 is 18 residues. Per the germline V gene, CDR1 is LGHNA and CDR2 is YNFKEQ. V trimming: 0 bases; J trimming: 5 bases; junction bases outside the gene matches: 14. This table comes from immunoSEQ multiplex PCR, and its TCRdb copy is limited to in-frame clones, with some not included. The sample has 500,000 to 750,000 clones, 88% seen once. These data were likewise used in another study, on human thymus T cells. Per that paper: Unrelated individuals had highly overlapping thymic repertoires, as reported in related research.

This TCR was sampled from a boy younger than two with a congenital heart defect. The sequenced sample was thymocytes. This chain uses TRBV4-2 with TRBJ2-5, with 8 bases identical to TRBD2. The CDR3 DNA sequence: TGTGCCAGCAGCCAAGATCCCTTGTTAAGCGGGAGAGGGGAGACCCAGTACTTC. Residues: CASSQDPLLSGRGETQYF.